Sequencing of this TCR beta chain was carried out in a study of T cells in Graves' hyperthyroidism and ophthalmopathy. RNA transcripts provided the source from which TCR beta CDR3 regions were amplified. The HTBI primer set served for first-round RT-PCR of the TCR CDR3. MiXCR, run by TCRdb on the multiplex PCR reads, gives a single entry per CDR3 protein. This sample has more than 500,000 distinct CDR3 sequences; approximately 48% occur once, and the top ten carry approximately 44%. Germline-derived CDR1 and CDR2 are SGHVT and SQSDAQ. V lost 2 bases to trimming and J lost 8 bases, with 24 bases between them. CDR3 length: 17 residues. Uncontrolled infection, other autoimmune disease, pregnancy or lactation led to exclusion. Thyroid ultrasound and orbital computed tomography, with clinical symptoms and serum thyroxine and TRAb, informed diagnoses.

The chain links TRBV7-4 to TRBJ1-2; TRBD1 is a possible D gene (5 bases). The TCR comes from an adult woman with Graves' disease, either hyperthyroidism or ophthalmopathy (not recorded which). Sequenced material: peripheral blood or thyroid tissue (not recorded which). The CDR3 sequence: CASSLRSGTSGSGGYTF. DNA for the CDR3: TGTGCCAGCAGCTTACGCTCGGGGACTAGCGGGAGCGGGGGCTACACCTTC.